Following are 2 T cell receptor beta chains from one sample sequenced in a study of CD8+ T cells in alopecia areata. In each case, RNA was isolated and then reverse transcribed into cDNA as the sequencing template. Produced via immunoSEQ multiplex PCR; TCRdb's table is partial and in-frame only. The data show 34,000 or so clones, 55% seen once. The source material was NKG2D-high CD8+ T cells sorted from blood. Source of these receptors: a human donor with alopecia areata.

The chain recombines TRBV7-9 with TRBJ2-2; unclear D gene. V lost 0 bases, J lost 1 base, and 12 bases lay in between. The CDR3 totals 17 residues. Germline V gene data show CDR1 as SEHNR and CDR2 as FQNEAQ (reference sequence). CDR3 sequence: CASSLADGSENTGELFF. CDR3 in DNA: TGTGCCAGCAGCTTAGCGGACGGCAGTGAGAACACCGGGGAGCTGTTTTTT.

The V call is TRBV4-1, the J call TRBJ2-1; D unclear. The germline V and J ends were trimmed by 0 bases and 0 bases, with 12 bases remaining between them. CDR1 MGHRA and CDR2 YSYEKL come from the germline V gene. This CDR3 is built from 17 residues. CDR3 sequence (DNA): TGCGCCAGCAGCCAAGAACTCCACCTTGCCTCCTACAATGAGCAGTTCTTC. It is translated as CASSQELHLASYNEQFF.